This entry concerns a single TCR beta chain. This sample stems from a study of blood T cell repertoires in COVID-19. At the level of the study: In each case, the material was cDNA or gDNA derived from T cells, B-cell-depleted T cells, or PBMCs.

Per the original data handling: By means of reference gene primer amplification, nucleated cell counts were estimated. Repertoires were generated with immunoSEQ multiplex PCR, while TCRdb's copy carries only in-frame clones and drops some. V, J and clone size were drawn from that table, and D and trimming were deduced from the DNA. Here the sample spans 300,000 to 350,000 clones, over 85% being singletons. Seattle participants joined during active infection and were tracked over time. Sequencing input: peripheral blood. This receptor was identified in a woman in her sixties or seventies with COVID-19, enrolled during active disease.

CDR3 region: CASSLARQGDNGYTF. The CDR3 DNA follows: TGCGCCAGCAGCTTGGCACGGCAGGGGGATAATGGCTACACCTTC. This chain joins TRBV5-1 and TRBJ1-2; 7 bases are a match to TRBD1. Trimming cost V 0 bases and J 6 bases; bases outside gene matches: 8. The CDR3 contains 15 residues. Per germline, CDR1 SGHRS and CDR2 YFSETQ.